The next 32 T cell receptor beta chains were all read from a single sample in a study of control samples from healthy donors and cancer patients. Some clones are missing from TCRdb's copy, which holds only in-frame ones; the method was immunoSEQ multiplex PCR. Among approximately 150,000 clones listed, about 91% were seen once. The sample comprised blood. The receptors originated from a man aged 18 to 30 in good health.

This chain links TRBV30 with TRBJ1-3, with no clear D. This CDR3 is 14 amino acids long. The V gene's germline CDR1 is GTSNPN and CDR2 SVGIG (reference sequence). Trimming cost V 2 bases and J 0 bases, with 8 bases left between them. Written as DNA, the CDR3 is TGTGCCTGGAGTAGGTCAAGCTCTGGAAACACCATATATTTT. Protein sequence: CAWSRSSSGNTIYF.

CDR3 in amino acids: CASPTGNEQFF. The CDR3 nucleotides read TGTGCCAGTCCAACAGGGAATGAGCAGTTCTTC. The rearrangement joins TRBV2 to TRBJ2-1, with D perhaps TRBD1 (6 bases). This CDR3 has 11 amino acids. Trimming cost V 9 bases and J 7 bases, with 10 bases left between them. The V gene's germline CDR1 is SNHLY and CDR2 FYNNEI.

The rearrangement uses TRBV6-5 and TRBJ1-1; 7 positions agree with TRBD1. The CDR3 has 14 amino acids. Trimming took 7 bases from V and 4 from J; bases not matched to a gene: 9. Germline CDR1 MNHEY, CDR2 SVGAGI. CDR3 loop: CASTPGGGGTEAFF. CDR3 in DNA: TGTGCCAGCACCCCAGGGGGGGGTGGCACTGAAGCTTTCTTT.

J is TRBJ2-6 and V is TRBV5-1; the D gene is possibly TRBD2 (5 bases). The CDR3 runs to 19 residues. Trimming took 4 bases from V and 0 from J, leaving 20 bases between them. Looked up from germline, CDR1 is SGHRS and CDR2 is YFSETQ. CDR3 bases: TGCGCCAGCAGCAGTCCCGGACTCGCGCTCATCTCTGGGGCCAACGTCCTGACTTTC. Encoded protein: CASSSPGLALISGANVLTF. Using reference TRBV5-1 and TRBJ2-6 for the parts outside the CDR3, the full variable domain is KAGVTQTPRYLIKTRGQQVTLSCSPISGHRSVSWYQQTPGQGLQFLFEYFSETQRNKGNFPGRFSGRQFSNSRSEMNVSTLELGDSALYLCASSSPGLALISGANVLTFGAGSRLTVL.

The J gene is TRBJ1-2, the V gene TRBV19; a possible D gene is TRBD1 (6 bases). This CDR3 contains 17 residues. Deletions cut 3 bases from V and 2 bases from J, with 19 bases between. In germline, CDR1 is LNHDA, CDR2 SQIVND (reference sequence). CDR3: CASSMRWGARRNYGYTF. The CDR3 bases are TGTGCCAGTAGTATGAGGTGGGGGGCGCGCCGGAACTATGGCTACACCTTC.

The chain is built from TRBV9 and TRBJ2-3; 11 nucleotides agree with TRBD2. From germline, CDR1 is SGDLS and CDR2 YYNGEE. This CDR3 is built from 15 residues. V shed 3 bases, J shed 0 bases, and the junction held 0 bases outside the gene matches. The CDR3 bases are TGTGCCAGCAGCGGGACTAGCGGGAGCACAGATACGCAGTATTTT. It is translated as CASSGTSGSTDTQYF.

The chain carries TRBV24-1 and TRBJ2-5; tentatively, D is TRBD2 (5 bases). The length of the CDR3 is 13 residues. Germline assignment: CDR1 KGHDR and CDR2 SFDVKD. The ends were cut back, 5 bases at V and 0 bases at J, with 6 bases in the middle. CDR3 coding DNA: TGTGCCACCAGTGTCGGGGACCAAGAGACCCAGTACTTC. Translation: CATSVGDQETQYF.

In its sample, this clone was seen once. CDR3 in DNA: TGTGCCAGCAGCCAGGGGCGGGGAATCTACAATGAGCAGTTCTTC. As protein: CASSQGRGIYNEQFF. This chain links TRBV4-2 with TRBJ2-1; D possibly corresponds to TRBD2 (6 bases). The germline gives CDR1 LGHNA, CDR2 YNFKEQ. With 3 bases removed from V and 3 bases from J, the gap between germline ends came to 12 bases. The CDR3 runs 15 residues.

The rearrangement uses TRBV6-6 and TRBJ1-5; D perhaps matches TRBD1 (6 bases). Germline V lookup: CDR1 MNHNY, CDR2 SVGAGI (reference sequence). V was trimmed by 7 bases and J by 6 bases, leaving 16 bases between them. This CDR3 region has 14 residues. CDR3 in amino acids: CASIDGQRSQPQHF. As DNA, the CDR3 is TGTGCCAGCATTGACGGACAGCGGAGTCAGCCCCAGCATTTT.

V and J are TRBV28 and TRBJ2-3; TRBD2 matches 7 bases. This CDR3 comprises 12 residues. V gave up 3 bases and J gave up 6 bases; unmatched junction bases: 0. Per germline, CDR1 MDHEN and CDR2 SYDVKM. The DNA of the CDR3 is TGTGCCAGCAGTTTCGGGGGGGATACGCAGTATTTT. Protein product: CASSFGGDTQYF.

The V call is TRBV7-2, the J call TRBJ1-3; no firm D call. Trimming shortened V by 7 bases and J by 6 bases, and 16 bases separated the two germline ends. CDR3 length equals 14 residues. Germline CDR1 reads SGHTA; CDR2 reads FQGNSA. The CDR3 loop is CASIRSGIPNTIYF. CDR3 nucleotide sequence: TGTGCCAGCATCAGATCGGGGATACCAAACACCATATATTTT.

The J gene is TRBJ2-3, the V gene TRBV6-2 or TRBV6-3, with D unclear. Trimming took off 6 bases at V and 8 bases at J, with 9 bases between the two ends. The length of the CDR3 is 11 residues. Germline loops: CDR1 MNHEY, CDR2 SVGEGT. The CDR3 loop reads CASSLRGTQYF. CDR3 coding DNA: TGTGCCAGCAGCCTGCGCGGTACGCAGTATTTT.

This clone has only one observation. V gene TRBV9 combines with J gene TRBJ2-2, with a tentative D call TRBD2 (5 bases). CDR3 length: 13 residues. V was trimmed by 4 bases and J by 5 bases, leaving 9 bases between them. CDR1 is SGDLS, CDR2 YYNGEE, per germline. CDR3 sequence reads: CASSPPGTGELFF. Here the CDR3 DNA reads TGTGCCAGCAGCCCTCCGGGGACCGGGGAGCTGTTTTTT. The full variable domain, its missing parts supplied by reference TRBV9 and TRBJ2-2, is DSGVTQTPKHLITATGQRVTLRCSPRSGDLSVYWYQQSLDQGLQFLIQYYNGEERAKGNILERFSAQQFPDLHSELNLSSLELGDSALYFCASSPPGTGELFFGEGSRLTVL.

The CDR3 DNA reads TGTGCCAGCAGCGATCTACTCGGACAGGGCGAGCAGTTCTTC. Residues: CASSDLLGQGEQFF. The J gene is TRBJ2-1, the V gene TRBV7-3, with 8 bases aligning to TRBD1. With 5 bases clipped from V and 10 bases from J, the junction kept 10 bases outside the gene matches. Germline assignment: CDR1 SGHTA and CDR2 FQGTGA. The CDR3 loop spans 14 amino acids.

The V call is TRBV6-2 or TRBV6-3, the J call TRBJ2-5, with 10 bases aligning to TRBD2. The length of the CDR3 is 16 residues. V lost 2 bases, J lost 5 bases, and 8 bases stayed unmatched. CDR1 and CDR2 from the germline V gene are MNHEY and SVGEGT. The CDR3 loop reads CASSYAPSGGWETQYF. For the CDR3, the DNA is TGTGCCAGCAGTTACGCGCCTAGCGGGGGTTGGGAGACCCAGTACTTC.

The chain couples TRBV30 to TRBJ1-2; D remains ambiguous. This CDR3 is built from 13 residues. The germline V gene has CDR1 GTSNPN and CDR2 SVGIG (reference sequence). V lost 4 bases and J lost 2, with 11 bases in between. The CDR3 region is CAWKDEMNYGYTF. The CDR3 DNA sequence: TGTGCCTGGAAGGACGAAATGAACTATGGCTACACCTTC.

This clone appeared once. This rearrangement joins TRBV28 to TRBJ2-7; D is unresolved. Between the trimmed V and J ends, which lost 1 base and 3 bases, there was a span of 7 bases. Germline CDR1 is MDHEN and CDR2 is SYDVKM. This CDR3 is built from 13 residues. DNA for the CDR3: TGTGCCAGCAGTTTATTCCCGGGCTACGAGCAGTACTTC. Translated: CASSLFPGYEQYF. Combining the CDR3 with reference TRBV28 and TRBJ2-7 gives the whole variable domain DVKVTQSSRYLVKRTGEKVFLECVQDMDHENMFWYRQDPGLGLRLIYFSYDVKMKEKGDIPEGYSVSREKKERFSLILESASTNQTSMYLCASSLFPGYEQYFGPGTRLTVT.

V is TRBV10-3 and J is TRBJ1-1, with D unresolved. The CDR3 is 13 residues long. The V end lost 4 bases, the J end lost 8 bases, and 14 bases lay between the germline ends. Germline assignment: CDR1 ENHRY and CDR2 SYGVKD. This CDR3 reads CAISAGPAIEAFF. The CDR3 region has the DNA TGTGCCATCAGTGCGGGCCCGGCCATAGAAGCTTTCTTT.

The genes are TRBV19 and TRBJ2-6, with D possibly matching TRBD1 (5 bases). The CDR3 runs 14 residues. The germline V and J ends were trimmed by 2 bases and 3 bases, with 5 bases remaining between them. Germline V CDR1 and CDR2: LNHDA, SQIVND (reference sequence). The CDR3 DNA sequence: TGTGCCAGTAGTATACAGGGTGGGGCCAACGTCCTGACTTTC. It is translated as CASSIQGGANVLTF.

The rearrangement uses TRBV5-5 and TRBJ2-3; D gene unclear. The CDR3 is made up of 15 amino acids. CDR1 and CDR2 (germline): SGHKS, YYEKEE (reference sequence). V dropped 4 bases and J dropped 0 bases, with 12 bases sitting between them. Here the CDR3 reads CASSLHSTSTDTQYF. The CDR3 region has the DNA TGTGCCAGCAGCCTCCACAGCACCAGCACAGATACGCAGTATTTT.

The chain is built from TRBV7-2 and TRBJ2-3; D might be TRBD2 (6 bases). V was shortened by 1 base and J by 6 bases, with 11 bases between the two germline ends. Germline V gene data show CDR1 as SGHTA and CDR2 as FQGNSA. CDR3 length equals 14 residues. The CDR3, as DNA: TGTGCCAGCAGCTTAGGGCCAGGGAGGGATACGCAGTATTTT. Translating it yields CASSLGPGRDTQYF.

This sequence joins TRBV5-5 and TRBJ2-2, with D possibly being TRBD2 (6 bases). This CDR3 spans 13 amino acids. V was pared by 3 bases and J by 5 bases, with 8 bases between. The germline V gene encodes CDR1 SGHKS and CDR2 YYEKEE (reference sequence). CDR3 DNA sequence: TGTGCCAGCAGCTCTGGGGGGACCGGGGAGCTGTTTTTT. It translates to CASSSGGTGELFF.

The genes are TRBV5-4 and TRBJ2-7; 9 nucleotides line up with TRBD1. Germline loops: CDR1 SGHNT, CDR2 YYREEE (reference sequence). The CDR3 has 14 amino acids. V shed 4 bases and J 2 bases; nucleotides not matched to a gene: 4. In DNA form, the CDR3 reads TGTGCCAGCAGCCGACAGGGGGGGCCCTACGAGCAGTACTTC. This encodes CASSRQGGPYEQYF.

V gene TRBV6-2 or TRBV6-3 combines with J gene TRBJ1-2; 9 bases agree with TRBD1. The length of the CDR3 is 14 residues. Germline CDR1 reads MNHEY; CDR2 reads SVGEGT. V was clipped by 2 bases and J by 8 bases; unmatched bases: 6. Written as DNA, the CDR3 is TGTGCCAGCAGTTACCGGGACAGGGTCGTGGGCTACACCTTC. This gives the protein CASSYRDRVVGYTF.

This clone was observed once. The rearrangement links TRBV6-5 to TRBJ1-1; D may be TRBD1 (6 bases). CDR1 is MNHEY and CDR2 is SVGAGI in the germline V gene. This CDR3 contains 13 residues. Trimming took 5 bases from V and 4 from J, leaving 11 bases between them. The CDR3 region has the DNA TGTGCCAGCAGTAACAGGGCGGGCACTGAAGCTTTCTTT. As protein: CASSNRAGTEAFF.

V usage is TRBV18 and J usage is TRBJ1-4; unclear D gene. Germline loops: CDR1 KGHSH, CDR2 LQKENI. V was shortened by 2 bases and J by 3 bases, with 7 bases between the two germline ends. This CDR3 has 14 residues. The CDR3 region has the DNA TGTGCCAGCTCACCAGGGAAGGCTAATGAAAAACTGTTTTTT. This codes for CASSPGKANEKLFF.

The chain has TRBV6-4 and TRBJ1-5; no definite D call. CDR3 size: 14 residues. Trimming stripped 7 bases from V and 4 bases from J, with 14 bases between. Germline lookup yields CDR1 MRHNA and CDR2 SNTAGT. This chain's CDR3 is CASTTGMSNQPQHF. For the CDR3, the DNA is TGTGCCAGCACCACGGGGATGTCGAATCAGCCCCAGCATTTT.

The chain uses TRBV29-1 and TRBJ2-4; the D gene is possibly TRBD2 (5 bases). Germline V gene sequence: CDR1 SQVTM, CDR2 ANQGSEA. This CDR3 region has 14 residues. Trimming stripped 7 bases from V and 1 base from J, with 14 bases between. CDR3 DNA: TGCAGCGCGGCGGGTAGTGCGGCCAAAAACATTCAGTACTTC. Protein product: CSAAGSAAKNIQYF.

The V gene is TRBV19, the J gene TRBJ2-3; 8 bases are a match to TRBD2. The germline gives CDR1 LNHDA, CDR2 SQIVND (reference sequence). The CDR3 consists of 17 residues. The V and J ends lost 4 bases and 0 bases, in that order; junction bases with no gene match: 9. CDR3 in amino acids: CASSTYPGGGSTDTQYF. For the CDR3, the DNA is TGTGCCAGTAGTACCTACCCCGGGGGGGGTAGCACAGATACGCAGTATTTT.

The chain's CDR3 is CASSQEYNEQFF. CDR3 coding DNA: TGTGCCAGCAGCCAAGAATACAATGAGCAGTTCTTC. This chain connects TRBV14 to TRBJ2-1; the D is unclear. There are 12 residues in the CDR3. Per the germline V gene, CDR1 is SGHDN and CDR2 is FVKESK. The V and J ends lost 0 bases and 4 bases respectively, with 1 base between them.

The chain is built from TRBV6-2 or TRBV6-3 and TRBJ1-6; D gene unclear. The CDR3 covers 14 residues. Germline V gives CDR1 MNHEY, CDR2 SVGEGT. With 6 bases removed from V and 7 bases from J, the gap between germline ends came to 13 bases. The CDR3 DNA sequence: TGTGCCAGCAGCTTGCAAGGGATCAATTCACCCCTCCACTTT. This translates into CASSLQGINSPLHF.

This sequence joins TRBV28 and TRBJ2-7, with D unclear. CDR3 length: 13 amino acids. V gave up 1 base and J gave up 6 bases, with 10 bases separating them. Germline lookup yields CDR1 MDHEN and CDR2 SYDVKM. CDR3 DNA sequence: TGTGCCAGCAGTTTATTGGCTGAGATCGAGCAGTACTTC. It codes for CASSLLAEIEQYF.